Described below is a single T cell receptor (beta chain) sequence and its context. The sample belongs to a study of pediatric ulcerative colitis. For the study at large: Ulcerative colitis patients had pancolitis or left-sided colitis, with confirming histology.

Produced via immunoSEQ multiplex PCR; TCRdb's table is partial and in-frame only. Of a few thousand clones detected, nearly 90% appear once; the ten largest clones hold about 2%. Germline V gives CDR1 MNHEY, CDR2 SMNVEV (reference sequence). V lost 4 bases, J lost 7 bases, and 11 bases lay in between. The length of the CDR3 is 12 residues. The chain carries TRBV27 and TRBJ2-7; no clear D. Sequenced sample: blood. The source is a boy between 10 and 17 years old with mild ulcerative colitis. CDR3 DNA sequence: TGTGCCAGCAGTTCGGCCCCATTGGAGCAGTACTTC. Protein product: CASSSAPLEQYF.